The 2 T cell receptor beta chains presented below share a single source sample, sequenced in a study of CD8 T cells in ankylosing spondylitis. MiXCR, applied by TCRdb to the 5' RACE reads, yields one record per CDR3 protein. Of 250,000 or so distinct CDR3 sequences in the sample, 15% to 20% were seen once. Sequencing used blood, either unsorted or a sorted T cell fraction (not recorded which). All receptors derive from a male donor with ankylosing spondylitis or in good health (not recorded which).

This clonotype was seen only a few times. This chain connects TRBV29-1 to TRBJ2-7; 7 bases agree with TRBD1. This CDR3 is built from 15 residues. V was pared by 3 bases and J by 0 bases, with 8 bases of the junction left unmatched. Per the germline V gene, CDR1 is SQVTM and CDR2 is ANQGSEA. The CDR3 sequence is CSVEVVDRASYEQYF. The DNA of the CDR3 is TGCAGCGTTGAGGTAGTCGACAGGGCCTCCTACGAGCAGTACTTC.

This clonotype has ten or more counts. This chain links TRBV6-2 or TRBV6-3 with TRBJ2-1, with D possibly TRBD1 on 5 matching bases. V lost 7 bases and J 7 bases, leaving 23 bases between the germline ends. This CDR3 has 16 residues. Germline values: CDR1 MNHEY, CDR2 SVGEGT. CDR3: CASNPRTLGLTNEQFF. The CDR3 DNA reads TGTGCCAGCAATCCTCGTACCCTGGGGCTTACTAATGAGCAGTTCTTC.